These 23 T cell receptor beta chains came from one sample sequenced in a study of blood T cell repertoires in COVID-19. Data came from immunoSEQ multiplex PCR; TCRdb stores just in-frame clones and leaves some out. Here the sample spans roughly 330,000 clones, more than 75% being singletons. The sequencing sample was made of peripheral blood. Source of these receptors: a woman aged 50 to 65 with active or convalescent COVID-19.

As concerns this clone: The germline gene is not matched at one end of the junction; a read error may be the cause. This chain connects TRBV18 to TRBJ1-1; D unclear. Germline lookup yields CDR1 KGHSH and CDR2 LQKENI. The CDR3 consists of 13 residues. The CDR3 DNA reads as TGTGTCAGCTCACCTCCAGCGGACACTGAAGCTTTCTTT. Protein product: CVSSPPADTEAFF.

This sequence joins TRBV7-2 and TRBJ2-5; TRBD2 aligns across 10 bases. CDR1 SGHTA and CDR2 FQGNSA come from the germline V gene. There are 16 residues in the CDR3. J was trimmed by 2 bases and V by 3 bases; bases with no gene match: 6. CDR3 coding DNA: TGTGCCAGCAGCTTTCGGACTAGCGGAATTCAAGAGACCCAGTACTTC. This sequence encodes CASSFRTSGIQETQYF.

The genes are TRBV6-5 and TRBJ2-7; 11 positions match TRBD1. Unmatched junction bases numbered 6, after V lost 6 bases and J lost 2 bases. CDR3 length: 15 residues. Germline V gives CDR1 MNHEY, CDR2 SVGAGI. Here the CDR3 reads CASSQGQGATYEQYF. The DNA of the CDR3 is TGTGCCAGCAGCCAAGGACAGGGGGCCACCTACGAGCAGTACTTC.

The rearrangement uses TRBV5-1 and TRBJ2-5; tentatively, D is TRBD1 (6 bases). CDR3 size: 15 residues. Deletions cut 3 bases from V and 4 bases from J, with 16 bases between. CDR1 and CDR2 from the germline V gene are SGHRS and YFSETQ. CDR3 nucleotides: TGCGCCAGCAGCTGGTTTGCAGGGGACGGAGAGACCCAGTACTTC. It translates to CASSWFAGDGETQYF.

The CDR3 DNA follows: TGTGCCAGCAGCCAGGGCAGGGGGGACATCTATGGCTACACCTTC. Its protein is CASSQGRGDIYGYTF. The chain recombines TRBV14 with TRBJ1-2, with 7 bases fitting TRBD1. The CDR3 runs 15 residues. Germline trimming cut 3 bases from V and 4 bases from J; bases unmatched to any gene: 8. From germline, CDR1 is SGHDN and CDR2 FVKESK. The complete variable domain, with remaining parts taken from reference TRBV14 and TRBJ1-2, reads EAGVTQFPSHSVIEKGQTVTLRCDPISGHDNLYWYRRVMGKEIKFLLHFVKESKQDESGMPNNRFLAERTGGTYSTLKVQPAELEDSGVYFCASSQGRGDIYGYTFGSGTRLTVV.

The chain uses TRBV4-3 and TRBJ1-1, with no clear D. Trimming stripped 1 base from V and 5 bases from J, with 14 bases between. The CDR3 has 15 amino acids. The germline gives CDR1 LGHNA, CDR2 YSLEER. This CDR3 reads CASSQGRGRETEAFF. CDR3 DNA: TGCGCCAGCAGCCAAGGCCGAGGGCGGGAAACTGAAGCTTTCTTT.

V gene TRBV18 combines with J gene TRBJ2-1, with 10 bases that match TRBD2. V lost 3 bases, J lost 3 bases, and 2 bases stayed unmatched. The CDR3 consists of 15 residues. CDR1 is KGHSH, CDR2 LQKENI, per germline. The CDR3 bases are TGTGCCAGCTCACCTCTAGCGGGAGACTACAATGAGCAGTTCTTC. This translates into CASSPLAGDYNEQFF.

This clone was seen only once. The chain recombines TRBV6-5 with TRBJ2-7; 9 bases match TRBD2. V shed 6 bases, J shed 7 bases, and the junction held 7 bases outside the gene matches. Germline CDR1 reads MNHEY; CDR2 reads SVGAGI. The CDR3 runs to 13 residues. CDR3 DNA: TGTGCCAGCAGACACTCAGCGGGGGGAGAGCAGTACTTC. This gives the protein CASRHSAGGEQYF.

This clone was detected only once. The chain carries TRBV5-1 and TRBJ1-1; TRBD1 matches at 10 bases. CDR1 SGHRS and CDR2 YFSETQ come from the germline V gene. Trimming cost V 0 bases and J 4 bases; bases outside gene matches: 6. This CDR3 contains 16 residues. The CDR3 nucleotides are TGCGCCAGCAGCTTGGCCGACAGGGGGCGGATCACTGAAGCTTTCTTT. Translating it yields CASSLADRGRITEAFF.

This chain links TRBV6-2 or TRBV6-3 with TRBJ2-5; the D gene is possibly TRBD2 (6 bases). There are 16 residues in the CDR3. The germline V and J ends were trimmed by 4 bases and 2 bases, with 17 bases remaining between them. CDR1 and CDR2 (germline): MNHEY, SVGEGT. The CDR3 reads CASSSLGSGRQETQYF. In DNA form, the CDR3 reads TGTGCCAGCAGTTCCCTAGGTAGCGGACGTCAAGAGACCCAGTACTTC.

The V call is TRBV5-6, the J call TRBJ2-6, with TRBD1 matching 10 bases. The CDR3 runs to 19 residues. CDR1 is SGHDT and CDR2 is YYEEEE in the germline V gene. V dropped 2 bases and J dropped 0; count of bases not matched to a gene: 8. The chain's CDR3 is CASSFDRGRMYSGANVLTF. The CDR3 DNA is TGTGCCAGCAGCTTTGACAGGGGGCGAATGTACTCTGGGGCCAACGTCCTGACTTTC.

The chain has TRBV5-1 and TRBJ1-2; weak D call: TRBD1 (5 bases). The CDR3 consists of 13 residues. From germline, CDR1 is SGHRS and CDR2 YFSETQ. Trimming pared 2 bases from V and 6 bases from J, leaving 11 bases between. CDR3 sequence (DNA): TGCGCCAGCAGCTTAGGGCAGGGTAATGGCTACACCTTC. It specifies CASSLGQGNGYTF.

The chain has TRBV11-3 and TRBJ2-3; 8 bases fit TRBD2. Germline CDR1 SGHNT, CDR2 YENEEA. The CDR3 has 16 amino acids. Trimming at V came to 6 bases and at J to 0 bases, leaving 8 bases not matched to a gene. The DNA for the CDR3 is TGTGCCAGCAGTCCCGTAGCGGGGCCCAGCACAGATACGCAGTATTTT. It specifies CASSPVAGPSTDTQYF.

The chain uses TRBV5-1 and TRBJ2-1, with 8 nucleotides matching TRBD2. Germline CDR1 and CDR2: SGHRS and YFSETQ. V shed 0 bases, J shed 1 base, and the junction held 6 bases outside the gene matches. The CDR3 covers 17 residues. The CDR3 here is CASSLGLSGSSYNEQFF. The DNA for the CDR3 is TGCGCCAGCAGCTTGGGCCTCAGCGGGAGTTCCTACAATGAGCAGTTCTTC. Full variable domain (remainder filled in from reference TRBV5-1 and TRBJ2-1): KAGVTQTPRYLIKTRGQQVTLSCSPISGHRSVSWYQQTPGQGLQFLFEYFSETQRNKGNFPGRFSGRQFSNSRSEMNVSTLELGDSALYLCASSLGLSGSSYNEQFFGPGTRLTVL.

This clone has a handful of counts. The V call is TRBV24-1, the J call TRBJ1-5; 8 bases map to TRBD1. The CDR3 totals 15 residues. V shed 4 bases, J shed 8 bases, and the junction held 9 bases outside the gene matches. The germline V gene has CDR1 KGHDR and CDR2 SFDVKD. The CDR3 sequence is CATSERAGGGEPQHF. The DNA of the CDR3 is TGTGCCACCAGTGAGCGGGCAGGGGGCGGGGAGCCCCAGCATTTT.

The rearrangement links TRBV6-5 to TRBJ2-1; weak D call: TRBD1 (6 bases). V dropped 6 bases and J dropped 4 bases, with 16 bases sitting between them. This CDR3 is 15 amino acids long. The germline V gene has CDR1 MNHEY and CDR2 SVGAGI. Here the CDR3 reads CASSSGTLQYNEQFF. In DNA, the CDR3 is TGTGCCAGCAGCTCCGGGACATTACAGTACAATGAGCAGTTCTTC.

V gene TRBV11-2 combines with J gene TRBJ2-1; 10 bases line up with TRBD2. Germline CDR1 SGHAT, CDR2 FQNNGV. The CDR3 has 15 amino acids. With V trimmed by 3 bases and J by 2 bases, 1 base remained unmatched. CDR3 protein: CASSFLAGAYNEQFF. CDR3 coding DNA: TGTGCCAGCAGCTTCCTAGCGGGAGCCTACAATGAGCAGTTCTTC.

The chain has TRBV28 and TRBJ1-1, with TRBD1 as a possible D gene (6 bases). Per the germline V gene, CDR1 is MDHEN and CDR2 is SYDVKM. V lost 2 bases to trimming and J lost 1 base, with 17 bases between them. This CDR3 contains 17 residues. CDR3 residues: CASSLGGGRRQNTEAFF. In DNA, the CDR3 is TGTGCCAGCAGTTTAGGGGGCGGCCGGAGACAGAACACTGAAGCTTTCTTT.

This clone was seen a single time. The sample carries other DNA sequences with the same CDR3. The chain joins TRBV27 to TRBJ1-5, with a tentative D call TRBD1 (5 bases). Germline CDR1 MNHEY, CDR2 SMNVEV (reference sequence). This CDR3 is built from 14 residues. Trimming took 2 bases from V and 4 from J, leaving 9 bases between them. The CDR3 DNA reads TGTGCCAGCAGTTTACAGGGTGGGAATCAGCCCCAGCATTTT. Amino acid sequence: CASSLQGGNQPQHF.

The chain's CDR3 is CASSISDRGRGAFF. The CDR3 nucleotides read TGTGCCAGTAGTATCTCGGACAGGGGCCGAGGTGCTTTCTTT. The chain is built from TRBV19 and TRBJ1-1; 9 bases are shared with TRBD1. Germline CDR1 is LNHDA and CDR2 is SQIVND (reference sequence). The CDR3 sequence is 14 residues long. V shed 3 bases and J 11 bases; nucleotides not matched to a gene: 10.

This chain connects TRBV9 to TRBJ1-1; 7 bases agree with TRBD1. V dropped 3 bases and J dropped 4; count of bases not matched to a gene: 9. Germline values: CDR1 SGDLS, CDR2 YYNGEE. CDR3 length equals 15 residues. In nucleotides, the CDR3 is TGTGCCAGCAGCGCTTCGACAGGGATCCCCACTGAAGCTTTCTTT. It yields the protein CASSASTGIPTEAFF.

The chain couples TRBV19 to TRBJ2-4, with TRBD1 identical over 7 bases. CDR3 length equals 13 residues. J was trimmed by 6 bases and V by 7 bases; bases with no gene match: 6. CDR1 and CDR2 from the germline V gene are LNHDA and SQIVND (reference sequence). CDR3 amino acids: CASKVGTANIQYF. The CDR3 bases are TGTGCCAGTAAGGTCGGGACAGCAAACATTCAGTACTTC. The whole variable domain, remainder taken from reference TRBV19 and TRBJ2-4, is DGGITQSPKYLFRKEGQNVTLSCEQNLNHDAMYWYRQDPGQGLRLIYYSQIVNDFQKGDIAEGYSVSREKKESFPLTVTSAQKNPTAFYLCASKVGTANIQYFGAGTRLSVL.

The J gene is TRBJ2-6, the V gene TRBV5-1, with 9 bases lining up with TRBD1. The CDR3 extends over 16 amino acids. From germline, CDR1 is SGHRS and CDR2 YFSETQ. J gave up 2 bases and V 4 bases, and 4 bases lay outside the gene matches. This CDR3 reads CASSAGQGPGANVLTF. DNA for the CDR3: TGCGCCAGCAGCGCGGGACAGGGACCTGGGGCCAACGTCCTGACTTTC. The full variable domain, with the rest looked up from reference TRBV5-1 and TRBJ2-6, is KAGVTQTPRYLIKTRGQQVTLSCSPISGHRSVSWYQQTPGQGLQFLFEYFSETQRNKGNFPGRFSGRQFSNSRSEMNVSTLELGDSALYLCASSAGQGPGANVLTFGAGSRLTVL.